This T cell receptor beta chain was recovered during a study of blood T cell repertoires in COVID-19. All enrollees were about 18 to 90 years old and from about 25 US areas. Participants' own reports of clinical history determined their cohort assignment. Sequenced by immunoSEQ multiplex PCR; TCRdb stores in-frame clones only, minus some. The sample records some 490,000 clones, about nine tenths being singletons. Sequenced material: PBMCs or T cells enriched from blood (not recorded which). The source of this sequence is a woman aged 55-75 years who had recovered from COVID-19.

The CDR3 loop reads CASSRTEVQNTEAFF. CDR3 DNA sequence: TGCGCCAGCAGCCGGACTGAGGTACAGAACACTGAAGCTTTCTTT. The chain has TRBV4-1 and TRBJ1-1, with unresolved D. This CDR3 spans 15 amino acids. The V end lost 4 bases, the J end lost 1 base, and 13 bases lay between the germline ends. CDR1 is MGHRA and CDR2 is YSYEKL in the germline V gene.